This T cell receptor beta chain originates from a study of cytomegalovirus exposure and HLA in healthy donors. Study observations and caveats: A later analysis linked a missense variant in DCLRE1C to the trimming of TCR beta V and J genes. Links to common viral pathogens appeared, in a later analysis, for several of the most significant clusters. Highest at DRB1 and lowest at HLA-C, TCR association rates differed among HLA loci in a later analysis.

As concerns this clone: Antigen specificity is unknown.

Vbeta (60) and Jbeta (13) primers were used in the PCR. Here immunoSEQ multiplex PCR was the method, and the copy in TCRdb shows in-frame clones only, minus some. The data hold about 130,000 clones, with around 83% observed a single time. The V gene end was trimmed by 1 base and the J gene end by 8 bases; junction bases not matched to a gene: 3. Germline CDR1 reads SGHDN; CDR2 reads FVKESK. The CDR3 spans 14 residues. This clonotype was obtained from a woman aged 18-30 years in good health and CMV-seropositive. The material sequenced was PBMCs. The genes are TRBV14 and TRBJ1-2; 11 nucleotides line up with TRBD1. For the CDR3, the DNA is TGTGCCAGCAGCCAAGGGACAGGGGGCGACGGCTACACCTTC. Its protein is CASSQGTGGDGYTF.